This TCR beta chain was identified in a study of Tregs in tolerant kidney transplant recipients. V lost 3 bases and J lost 6, with 5 bases in between. The CDR3 has 11 amino acids. Germline values: CDR1 SGHTA, CDR2 FQGNSA. Repertoires were generated with immunoSEQ multiplex PCR, while TCRdb's copy carries only in-frame clones and drops some. The profile shows 120,000 or so clones, roughly nine tenths of them singletons. This receptor was identified in a human donor in good health. Sequencing was done on a sample of CD4+ T cells from blood. The chain carries TRBV7-2 and TRBJ1-1, with no clear D. CDR3 sequence (DNA): TGTGCCAGCAGCTTGGGGTCTGAAGCTTTCTTT. Protein: CASSLGSEAFF.